This note documents a single T cell receptor (beta chain) sequence. This sample was included in a study of blood T cell repertoires in COVID-19. Study background: T cells, B-cell-depleted T cells, or PBMCs supplied cDNA or gDNA.

TCRdb's table, derived via immunoSEQ multiplex PCR, lists solely in-frame clones and lacks some. The sample lists 300,000 to 500,000 clones, over 75% occurring once. The CDR3 contains 11 residues. Germline CDR1 reads KGHDR; CDR2 reads SFDVKD. V shed 9 bases and J shed 6 bases, with 10 bases lying between them. The sequenced sample was PBMCs or T cells enriched from blood (not recorded which). The TCR originated in a young woman with acute COVID-19. V gene TRBV24-1 combines with J gene TRBJ1-2, with D possibly TRBD1 on 5 matching bases. This CDR3 is CATEGRDGYTF. DNA of the CDR3: TGTGCCACCGAAGGCAGGGATGGCTACACCTTC.